This is a list of T cell receptor beta chains from one sample in a study of blood T cell repertoires in COVID-19. TCRdb's table, derived via immunoSEQ multiplex PCR, lists solely in-frame clones and lacks some. The table shows under 250,000 clones, with about four fifths occurring only once. Sequenced sample: peripheral blood. These receptors all stem from a woman aged 40 to 55 who had recovered from COVID-19. Both conserved end residues are part of each CDR3. D genes are given only for firm matches. Size is stated for part of the rows, as once, few or many counts, or as a class when the clone is expanded.

>14|NA|NA|TRBJ1-1|TRBV5-8
TGTGCCAGCAGGCGGGGGGCCACGAACACTGAAGCTTTCTTT
CASRRGATNTEAFF
>15|few|NA|TRBJ1-5|TRBV5-1
TGCGCCAGCAGCTTGGAGGGAGGGGAAAATCAGCCCCAGCATTTT
CASSLEGGENQPQHF
>14|NA|TRBD1|TRBJ1-2|TRBV27
TGTGCCAGCAGTTTAGAGCCAGGGGGCTATGGCTACACCTTC
CASSLEPGGYGYTF
>14|few|NA|TRBJ1-6|TRBV2
TGTGCCAGCAGTGATCCAGGGTTGAATTCACCCCTCCACTTT
CASSDPGLNSPLHF
>15|NA|NA|TRBJ2-3|TRBV10-3
TGTGCCATCAGTGAGTCGCCAACTAGCACAGATACGCAGTATTTT
CAISESPTSTDTQYF
>14|NA|NA|TRBJ2-5|TRBV7-9
TGTGCCAGCAGCTTACTAGTTACGGGGGAGACCCAGTACTTC
CASSLLVTGETQYF
>18|NA|NA|TRBJ2-3|TRBV5-1
TGCGCCAGCAGCTTGGGACTAGTCCCGACACTCGCGCTGGATACGCAGTATTTT
CASSLGLVPTLALDTQYF
>15|NA|TRBD1|TRBJ2-7|TRBV4-1
TGCGCCAGCAGCCAAGGGCCACAGGGGGGATACGAGCAGTACTTC
CASSQGPQGGYEQYF
>13|NA|NA|TRBJ2-1|TRBV6-1
TGTGCCAGCAGCCTAAGCTCCTACAATGAGCAGTTCTTC
CASSLSSYNEQFF
>13|NA|TRBD2|TRBJ2-1|TRBV2
TGTGCCAGCAGCGGCGGGGGATACAATGAGCAGTTCTTC
CASSGGGYNEQFF
>14|NA|TRBD1|TRBJ2-1|TRBV6-6
TGTGCCACCGTGGGACAGGGGTTCATAGATGAGCAGTTCTTC
CATVGQGFIDEQFF